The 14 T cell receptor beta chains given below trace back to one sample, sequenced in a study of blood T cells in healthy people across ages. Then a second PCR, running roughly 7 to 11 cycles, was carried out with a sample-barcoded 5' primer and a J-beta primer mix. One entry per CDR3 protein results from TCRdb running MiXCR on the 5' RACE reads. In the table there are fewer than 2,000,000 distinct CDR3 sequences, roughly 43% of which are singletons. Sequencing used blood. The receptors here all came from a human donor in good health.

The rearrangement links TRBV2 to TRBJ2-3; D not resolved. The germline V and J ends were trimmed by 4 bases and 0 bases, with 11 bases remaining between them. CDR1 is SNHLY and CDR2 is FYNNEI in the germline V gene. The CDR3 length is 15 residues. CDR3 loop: CASSATQTSTDTQYF. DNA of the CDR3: TGTGCCAGCAGTGCCACTCAAACTAGCACAGATACGCAGTATTTT.

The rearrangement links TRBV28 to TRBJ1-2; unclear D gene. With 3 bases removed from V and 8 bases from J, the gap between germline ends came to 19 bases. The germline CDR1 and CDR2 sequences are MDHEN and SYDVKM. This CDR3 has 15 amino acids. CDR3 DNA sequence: TGTGCCAGCAGTTTTGGGGTTGGGTCACCCGACGGCTACACCTTC. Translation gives CASSFGVGSPDGYTF.

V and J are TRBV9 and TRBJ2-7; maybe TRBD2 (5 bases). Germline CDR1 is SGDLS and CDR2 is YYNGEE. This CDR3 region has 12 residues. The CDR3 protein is CGFSGASYEQYF. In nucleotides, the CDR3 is TGTGGTTTCAGCGGCGCCTCCTACGAGCAGTACTTC.

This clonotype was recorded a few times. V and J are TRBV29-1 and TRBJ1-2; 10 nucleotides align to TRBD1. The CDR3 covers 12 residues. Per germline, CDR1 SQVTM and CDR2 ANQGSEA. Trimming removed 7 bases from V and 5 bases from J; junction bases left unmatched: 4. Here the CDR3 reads CSGQGAGYGYTF. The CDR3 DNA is TGCAGCGGACAGGGGGCCGGGTATGGCTACACCTTC.

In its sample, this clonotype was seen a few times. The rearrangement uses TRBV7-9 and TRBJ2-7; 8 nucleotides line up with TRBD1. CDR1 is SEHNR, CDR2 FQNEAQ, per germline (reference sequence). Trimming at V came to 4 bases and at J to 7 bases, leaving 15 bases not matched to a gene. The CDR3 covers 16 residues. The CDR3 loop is CASSSTGGGSYNEQYF. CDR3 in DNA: TGTGCCAGCAGCTCTACAGGGGGTGGGTCCTACAATGAGCAGTACTTC.

The CDR3 loop reads CAISPVVGQGTPQHF. CDR3 nucleotide sequence: TGTGCCATCAGCCCGGTGGTGGGACAGGGGACGCCCCAGCATTTT. The chain is built from TRBV10-3 and TRBJ1-5; 10 bases agree with TRBD1. Trimming cost V 6 bases and J 9 bases; bases outside gene matches: 11. Per the germline V gene, CDR1 is ENHRY and CDR2 is SYGVKD. The CDR3 has 15 amino acids.

This chain's CDR3 is CASSYSSGLGYNEQFF. DNA of the CDR3: TGTGCCAGCTCGTACTCGAGCGGTTTAGGGTACAATGAGCAGTTCTTC. The chain is built from TRBV6-2 or TRBV6-3 and TRBJ2-1, with D possibly matching TRBD2 (5 bases). In germline, CDR1 is MNHEY, CDR2 SVGEGT. Trimming removed 8 bases at V and 4 bases at J, with 21 bases between. The CDR3 runs 16 residues.

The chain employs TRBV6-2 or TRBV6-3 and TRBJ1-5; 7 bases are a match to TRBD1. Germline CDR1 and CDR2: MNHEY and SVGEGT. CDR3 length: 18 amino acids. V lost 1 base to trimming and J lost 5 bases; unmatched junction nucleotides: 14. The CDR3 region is CASSYFILDRRPDQPQHF. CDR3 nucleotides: TGTGCCAGCAGTTACTTTATCTTGGACAGGAGGCCGGATCAGCCCCAGCATTTT.

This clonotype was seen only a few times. For the CDR3, the DNA is TGCGCCAGCGTCCTTAGCGGGGGGGCCCTTGTGAATGAGCAGTTCTTC. The encoded protein is CASVLSGGALVNEQFF. V gene TRBV5-1 combines with J gene TRBJ2-1; 11 nucleotides align to TRBD2. The V gene end was trimmed by 7 bases and the J gene end by 7 bases; junction bases not matched to a gene: 13. This CDR3 is 16 amino acids long. Germline loops: CDR1 SGHRS, CDR2 YFSETQ.

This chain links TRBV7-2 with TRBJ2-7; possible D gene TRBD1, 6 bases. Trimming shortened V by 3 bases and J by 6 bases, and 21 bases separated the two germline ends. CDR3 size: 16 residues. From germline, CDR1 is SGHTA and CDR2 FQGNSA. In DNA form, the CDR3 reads TGTGCCAGCAGCTTGGATCCCGGGACATCAGCCTGCGAGCAGTACTTC. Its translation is CASSLDPGTSACEQYF.

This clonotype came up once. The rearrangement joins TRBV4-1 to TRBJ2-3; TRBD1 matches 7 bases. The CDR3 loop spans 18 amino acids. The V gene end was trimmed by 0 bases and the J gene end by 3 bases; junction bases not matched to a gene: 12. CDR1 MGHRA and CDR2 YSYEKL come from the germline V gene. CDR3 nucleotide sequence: TGCGCCAGCAGCCAAGAAGTAGGCCCAAGGGGGCTTACAGATACGCAGTATTTT. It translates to CASSQEVGPRGLTDTQYF.

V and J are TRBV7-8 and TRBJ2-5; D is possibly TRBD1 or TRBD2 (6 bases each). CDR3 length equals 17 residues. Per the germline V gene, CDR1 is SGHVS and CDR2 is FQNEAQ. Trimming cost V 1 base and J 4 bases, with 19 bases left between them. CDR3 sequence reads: CASSLGGRGPLRETQYF. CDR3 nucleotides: TGTGCCAGCAGCTTAGGGGGCCGGGGGCCTCTTAGAGAGACCCAGTACTTC.

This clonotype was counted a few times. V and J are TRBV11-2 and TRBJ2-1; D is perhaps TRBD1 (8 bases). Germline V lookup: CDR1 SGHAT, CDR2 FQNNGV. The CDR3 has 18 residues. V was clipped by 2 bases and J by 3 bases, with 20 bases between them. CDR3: CASSLTGGGFSDYNEQFF. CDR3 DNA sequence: TGTGCCAGCAGCTTAACAGGGGGAGGGTTTAGTGACTACAATGAGCAGTTCTTC. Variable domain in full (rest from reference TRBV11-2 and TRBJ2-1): EAGVAQSPRYKIIEKRQSVAFWCNPISGHATLYWYQQILGQGPKLLIQFQNNGVVDDSQLPKDRFSAERLKGVDSTLKIQPAKLEDSAVYLCASSLTGGGFSDYNEQFFGPGTRLTVL.

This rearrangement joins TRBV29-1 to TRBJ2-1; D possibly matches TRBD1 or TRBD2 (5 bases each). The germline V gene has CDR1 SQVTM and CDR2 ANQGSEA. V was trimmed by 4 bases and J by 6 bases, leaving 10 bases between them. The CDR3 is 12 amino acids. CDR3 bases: TGCAGCGTTGGGGGGTTGCCCAATGAGCAGTTCTTC. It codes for CSVGGLPNEQFF.